These T cell receptor beta chains were read from a single sample in a study of persistence of HIV-infected CD4 T cells. Profiled with immunoSEQ multiplex PCR; TCRdb holds only in-frame clones, not every one. The table includes approximately 30,000 clones, roughly four fifths detected once. Their specific antigens are unknown. Sequencing used CD4+ T cells sorted from PBMCs after roughly 17-hour stimulation, obtained from a patient who received antiretroviral therapy. These receptors were collected from an adult man with HIV who was CMV-seropositive. Each CDR3 is given with its conserved first and last residue. The order of the fields is D gene, J gene, V gene, clone size, CDR3 DNA, CDR3 protein. The D gene is left open where the match is weak. Part of the rows lack a size; the others show once, few, many or a class for expanded clones.

.	TRBJ1-5	TRBV11-1	few	TGTGCCAGCCACAGACAGCAAACCAATCAGCCCCAGCATTTT	CASHRQQTNQPQHF
TRBD1	TRBJ2-2	TRBV14	once	TGTGCCAGCAGCGCAAACAGGGGGCTAGCCGGGGAGCTGTTTTTT	CASSANRGLAGELFF
TRBD1	TRBJ2-3	TRBV25-1	.	TGTGCCAGCAGTGGGACAGGGAAAAGGACAGATACGCAGTATTTT	CASSGTGKRTDTQYF
.	TRBJ2-3	TRBV6-5	.	TGTGCCAGCAGTCGCGACCCCTTGGATACGCAGTATTTT	CASSRDPLDTQYF
.	TRBJ1-5	TRBV2	.	TGTGCCAGCAGTGAAGGGGCAGGGTACAATCAGCCCCAGCATTTT	CASSEGAGYNQPQHF
.	TRBJ1-1	TRBV11-3	.	TGTGCCAGCAGCCCCGGGGGGGAGGTAACTGAAGCTTTCTTT	CASSPGGEVTEAFF
TRBD1	TRBJ1-4	TRBV6-6	.	TGTGCCAGCAGTTACAGACCCGGGACAGGAAATGAAAAACTGTTTTTT	CASSYRPGTGNEKLFF
.	TRBJ1-4	TRBV3-1/TRBV3-2	.	TGTGCCAGCAGCCAAGATGCAACTAATGAAAAACTGTTTTTT	CASSQDATNEKLFF
.	TRBJ1-4	TRBV9	.	TGTGCCAGCAGCGTAGGGTTTTGGGAAAAACTGTTTTTT	CASSVGFWEKLFF
.	TRBJ1-2	TRBV7-8	.	TGTGCCAGCAGCCCGGACTCCTTCTCGGATGGCTACACCTTC	CASSPDSFSDGYTF
.	TRBJ2-3	TRBV9	.	TGTGCCAGCAGCGTAGGGGGTAGCGTCCTGGCAGATACGCAGTATTTT	CASSVGGSVLADTQYF
.	TRBJ1-4	TRBV14	.	TGTGCCAGCAGCCAAGGGACGGATGAAACGGAAAAACTGTTTTTT	CASSQGTDETEKLFF
TRBD2	TRBJ2-5	TRBV3-1/TRBV3-2	.	TGTGCCAGCAGGACTAGCGGGGGGAAAGAGGCCCAGTACTTC	CASRTSGGKEAQYF
.	TRBJ1-4	TRBV5-1	.	TGCGCCAGCAGCTCTCGACAGGATACAACTAATGAAAAACTGTTTTTT	CASSSRQDTTNEKLFF
.	TRBJ2-3	TRBV3-1/TRBV3-2	.	TGTGCCAGCAGCCAAGCTGGCACAGATACGCAGTATTTT	CASSQAGTDTQYF
TRBD2	TRBJ2-2	TRBV7-3	.	TGTGCCAGCAGCTTAGGGAGGGGAACCGGGGAGCTGTTTTTT	CASSLGRGTGELFF
TRBD1	TRBJ1-1	TRBV4-1	.	TGCGCCAGCAGTCCGATGACAGGGGGACACAGGAACACTGAAGCTTTCTTT	CASSPMTGGHRNTEAFF
.	TRBJ2-7	TRBV7-2	.	TGTGCCAGCAGCTTCGAAGCGGGTGGTTGGGGGTCGTCCTACGAGCAGTACTTC	CASSFEAGGWGSSYEQYF
.	TRBJ2-3	TRBV7-9	once	TGTGCCAGCAGCTTATCGTCGACAGATACGCAGTATTTT	CASSLSSTDTQYF
.	TRBJ2-7	TRBV3-1/TRBV3-2	.	TGTGCCAGCAGCCGAGGGGGGGTCCCCTACGAGCAGTACTTC	CASSRGGVPYEQYF
TRBD1	TRBJ1-3	TRBV5-1	.	TGCGCCAGCAGCTCGGGGACAGGGCAGGGAAACACCATATATTTT	CASSSGTGQGNTIYF
TRBD1	TRBJ1-1	TRBV6-5	.	TGTGCCAGCAGCCAACGACAGGGAGGAACTGAAGCTTTCTTT	CASSQRQGGTEAFF
TRBD2	TRBJ2-5	TRBV7-8	.	TGTGCCAGCAGCTTAGCGGGGGGGGGAATTGGTGAGACCCAGTACTTC	CASSLAGGGIGETQYF
.	TRBJ1-3	TRBV4-1	.	TGCGCCAGCAGCCAACCGGGAGGCTCTGGAAACACCATATATTTT	CASSQPGGSGNTIYF
.	TRBJ2-7	TRBV9	.	TGTGCCAGCAGGGCTCGAAGCACCTCCTACGAGCAGTACTTC	CASRARSTSYEQYF
.	TRBJ2-3	TRBV14	.	TGTGCCAGCAGCTATTCGGATACGCAGTATTTT	CASSYSDTQYF
.	TRBJ1-4	TRBV11-1	.	TGTGCCAGCAGCTTACAAGGGGGTCTACAGAAACTGTTTTTT	CASSLQGGLQKLFF
.	TRBJ2-4	TRBV3-1/TRBV3-2	.	TGTGCCAGCAGCCAAGATACTACAGGGTCGGAGGACATTCAGTACTTC	CASSQDTTGSEDIQYF
.	TRBJ2-3	TRBV7-2	once	TGTGCCAGCAGCTTAGACGGGGGAAGCACAGATACGCAGTATTTT	CASSLDGGSTDTQYF
.	TRBJ2-7	TRBV21-1	.	TGTGCCAGCAGCCTACGGGACAGTCGCTACGAGCAGTACTTC	CASSLRDSRYEQYF
.	TRBJ1-2	TRBV27	once	TGTGCCAGCAGTTCCCACCCAATAAGTAGGTATGGCTACACCTTC	CASSSHPISRYGYTF
.	TRBJ1-1	TRBV10-3	.	TGTGCCATCAGTGAGTCGACTCCGACAGCGAACACTGAAGCTTTCTTT	CAISESTPTANTEAFF
TRBD2	TRBJ2-2	TRBV19	.	TGTGCCAGTAGTATAGATCAACTAGCGGGGTTACTGAACACCGGGGAGCTGTTTTTT	CASSIDQLAGLLNTGELFF
TRBD1	TRBJ1-6	TRBV7-8	.	TGTGCCAGCAGCACCCGGGACAGGGAATCTTCACCCCTCCACTTT	CASSTRDRESSPLHF
.	TRBJ1-2	TRBV10-3	.	TGTGCCATCACCGAACTCGGAGGGAACTATGGCTACACCTTC	CAITELGGNYGYTF
TRBD1	TRBJ1-1	TRBV19	few	TGTGCCAGTAGGCCCGGACAGGGGGCGAACACTGAAGCTTTCTTT	CASRPGQGANTEAFF
.	TRBJ2-7	TRBV6-5	.	TGTGCCAGCAGTTATTCGGCCGACGGCACCTACGAGCAGTACTTC	CASSYSADGTYEQYF
.	TRBJ2-2	TRBV2	.	TGTGCCAGCAGTGGGGCCTCCCCGACCTATACGAACACCGGGGAGCTGTTTTTT	CASSGASPTYTNTGELFF
TRBD2	TRBJ2-3	TRBV6-5	.	TGTGCCAGCAGACTAGCGGGTACAGATACGCAGTATTTT	CASRLAGTDTQYF
TRBD1	TRBJ2-7	TRBV2	.	TGTGCCAGCAGAAACAGGGGGCTCGGGGAGCAGTACTTC	CASRNRGLGEQYF
.	TRBJ2-3	TRBV7-9	.	TGTGCCAGCAGCTTAGTGGTGGGGGAGATAAATACGCAGTATTTT	CASSLVVGEINTQYF
.	TRBJ2-2	TRBV5-1	.	TGCGCCAGCAGCTTGGCCTTGGCGGAGAGGAACACCGGGGAGCTGTTTTTT	CASSLALAERNTGELFF
.	TRBJ2-7	TRBV2	.	TGTGCCAGCAGAACCTACGAGCAGTACTTC	CASRTYEQYF
TRBD1	TRBJ1-6	TRBV7-9	.	TGTGCCAGCAGCTTAGGACAGGGTTATAATTCACCCCTCCACTTT	CASSLGQGYNSPLHF
TRBD1	TRBJ2-3	TRBV7-6	.	TGTGCCAGCAGCTTACAGGGGGGCACAGATACGCAGTATTTT	CASSLQGGTDTQYF
.	TRBJ2-1	TRBV3-1/TRBV3-2	.	TGTGCCAGCAGCCAAGGGACTGGTATCAATGAGCAGTTCTTC	CASSQGTGINEQFF
TRBD1	TRBJ1-4	TRBV18	.	TGTGCCAGCTCACCACCGGGACAGAATAATGAAAAACTGTTTTTT	CASSPPGQNNEKLFF
.	TRBJ2-7	TRBV4-1	.	TGCGCCAGCAGCCTAACCACTGGGTACGAGCAGTACTTC	CASSLTTGYEQYF
.	TRBJ1-3	TRBV6-5	few	TGTGCCAGCAGTTACTCATCCGGGGGTTGGGGAAACACCATATATTTT	CASSYSSGGWGNTIYF
.	TRBJ1-2	TRBV18	.	TGTGCCAGCTCACCCACCGCAGGGGAGGGCTATGGCTACACCTTC	CASSPTAGEGYGYTF
.	TRBJ2-7	TRBV2	.	TGTGCCAGCAATTACGAGCAGTACTTC	CASNYEQYF
TRBD2	TRBJ2-7	TRBV7-2	.	TGTGCCAGCAGCTTATTTACTAGCGGGGACAACGAGCAGTACTTC	CASSLFTSGDNEQYF
TRBD2	TRBJ2-3	TRBV4-1	.	TGCGCCAGCAGCCAAGCTTTGCGGGGGGCAATCACAGATACGCAGTATTTT	CASSQALRGAITDTQYF
.	TRBJ1-1	TRBV6-2/TRBV6-3	.	TGTGCCAGCAGTTACGGGGGACCGTTGAACACTGAAGCTTTCTTT	CASSYGGPLNTEAFF